This T cell receptor beta chain was identified in a study of beta chain features in type 1 diabetes. The study reverse transcribed the entire isolated RNA, so it sequenced expressed TCRB transcripts. Some clones are missing from TCRdb's copy, which holds only in-frame ones; the method was immunoSEQ multiplex PCR. The repertoire holds roughly 610,000 clones, less than 20% seen once, with approximately 0.099% in the top ten. The CDR3 loop spans 19 amino acids. Losses at the gene ends were 5 bases for V and 3 bases for J; bases not matched to a gene: 13. Germline V gene data show CDR1 as SGHAT and CDR2 as FQNNGV. A few counts support this clone.

This clonotype was sampled from a man between 18 and 35 years old in good health. Sequenced: naive CD4+ T cells from blood. The chain recombines TRBV11-2 with TRBJ2-3; TRBD2 matches at 14 bases. CDR3 DNA sequence: TGTGCCAGCAGCCCCCAGGGACTAGCGGGAGAACGGAGTACAGATACGCAGTATTTT. It codes for CASSPQGLAGERSTDTQYF.